This entry lists 30 T cell receptor beta chains sequenced from one sample in a study of Ad26.COV2.S vaccination and SARS-CoV-2 variants (dated by TCRdb to the early 2020s). Library construction relied on the immunoSEQ multiplex PCR assay. This immuneACCESS table, as held by TCRdb, lists in-frame sequences with V and J called but not all clones. Of the missing ones, under half trace to an unresolved V gene in checked studies; the others have no known cause. The sample table holds some 410,000 clones, of which around 93% were seen once. The ten largest clones add up to more than 1.5% of the sample. Reading the label with the study, this specimen's treatment or condition is: approximately 18 received Ad26.COV2.S at low or high dose, single or two shots; roughly 5 received placebo; per-sample allocation not given. For vaccine and placebo recipients, the sequenced repertoires came from samples collected on day 63 after the first injection.

Sequenced material: peripheral blood, taken in a trial of Ad26.COV2.S vaccine versus placebo. The receptor source for this set is a person between 18 and 65 years old who received the Ad26.COV2.S COVID-19 vaccine or a placebo.

J is TRBJ1-1 and V is TRBV15; no firm D call. Per the germline V gene, CDR1 is LNHNV and CDR2 is YYDKDF (reference sequence). This CDR3 contains 13 residues. The V end was cut by 0 bases, the J end by 1 base, with 3 bases between. CDR3 amino acids: CATSRDPNTEAFF. The DNA for the CDR3 is TGTGCCACCAGCAGAGATCCGAACACTGAAGCTTTCTTT. Full variable domain (missing parts from reference TRBV15 and TRBJ1-1): DAMVIQNPRYQVTQFGKPVTLSCSQTLNHNVMYWYQQKSSQAPKLLFHYYDKDFNNEADTPDNFQSRRPNTSFCFLDIRSPGLGDTAMYLCATSRDPNTEAFFGQGTRLTVV.

V usage is TRBV10-3 and J usage is TRBJ2-5, with TRBD2 as a possible D gene (6 bases). V lost 2 bases and J 1 base, leaving 14 bases between the germline ends. Germline lookup yields CDR1 ENHRY and CDR2 SYGVKD. CDR3 size: 16 residues. In nucleotides, the CDR3 is TGTGCCATCAGTGAGGCCCTAGGTAGCGGCCAAGAGACCCAGTACTTC. It specifies CAISEALGSGQETQYF.

Turning to this clone: This sample also contains other DNA sequences that code for the same CDR3. The J gene is TRBJ1-5, the V gene TRBV18; 8 bases line up with TRBD1. CDR3 length equals 14 residues. Germline-derived CDR1 and CDR2 are KGHSH and LQKENI. The ends lost 6 bases at V and 5 bases at J; junction bases unmatched: 6. The CDR3: CASSRGQGDQPQHF. The CDR3 nucleotides read TGTGCCAGCTCTCGTGGACAGGGAGATCAGCCCCAGCATTTT.

V usage is TRBV2 and J usage is TRBJ1-5, with D tentatively TRBD1 (5 bases). Germline lookup yields CDR1 SNHLY and CDR2 FYNNEI. This CDR3 spans 15 amino acids. Trimming took 9 bases from V and 9 from J, leaving 24 bases between them. CDR3 amino acids: CASSSWDGGHAPQHF. In nucleotides, the CDR3 is TGTGCCAGTTCTTCCTGGGACGGTGGGCATGCGCCCCAGCATTTT.

The chain employs TRBV5-6 and TRBJ1-1; a possible D gene is TRBD1 (5 bases). CDR3 size: 18 residues. Per germline, CDR1 SGHDT and CDR2 YYEEEE. Trimming left V 3 bases short and J 4 bases short, with 25 bases between. CDR3 region: CASSSRGRGVLLVTEAFF. The CDR3 DNA is TGTGCCAGCAGCTCGCGAGGACGGGGGGTCTTGTTGGTCACTGAAGCTTTCTTT. Looking up the rest from reference TRBV5-6 and TRBJ1-1 gives the full variable domain: DAGVTQSPTHLIKTRGQQVTLRCSPKSGHDTVSWYQQALGQGPQFIFQYYEEEERQRGNFPDRFSGHQFPNYSSELNVNALLLGDSALYLCASSSRGRGVLLVTEAFFGQGTRLTVV.

V usage is TRBV5-1 and J usage is TRBJ1-1; D possibly corresponds to TRBD1 (5 bases). CDR1 is SGHRS, CDR2 YFSETQ, per germline. Trimming took off 4 bases at V and 4 bases at J, with 17 bases between the two ends. CDR3 length: 15 residues. The CDR3 spells CASSTFSGPGTEAFF. The CDR3 DNA reads TGCGCCAGCAGCACTTTTTCAGGGCCAGGCACTGAAGCTTTCTTT.

As DNA, the CDR3 is TGTGCCAGCAGAAGGGGAGGGGCCTACGAGCAGTACTTC. It yields the protein CASRRGGAYEQYF. The chain carries TRBV7-2 and TRBJ2-7; 7 nucleotides match TRBD2. Germline CDR1 SGHTA, CDR2 FQGNSA. With 6 bases clipped from V and 2 bases from J, the junction kept 4 bases outside the gene matches. CDR3 size: 13 residues.

This clone was recorded a few times. V usage is TRBV7-2 and J usage is TRBJ2-7, with 13 bases lining up with TRBD2. The CDR3 spans 15 residues. Per germline, CDR1 SGHTA and CDR2 FQGNSA. V was clipped by 4 bases and J by 5 bases; unmatched bases: 5. In nucleotides, the CDR3 is TGTGCCAGCAGCTCCGGGACTAGCGGGGCCGACGAGCAGTACTTC. Translated: CASSSGTSGADEQYF.

This clone came up once. The chain employs TRBV4-1 and TRBJ1-5; D may be TRBD1 (6 bases). The germline V gene encodes CDR1 MGHRA and CDR2 YSYEKL. This CDR3 has 16 amino acids. V lost 1 base, J lost 4 bases, and 14 bases lay in between. For the CDR3, the DNA is TGCGCCAGCAGCCAAGCCCTAGGACAGCCAAATCAGCCCCAGCATTTT. This encodes CASSQALGQPNQPQHF.

The sample holds one count of this clone. The chain employs TRBV7-2 and TRBJ2-3, with unresolved D. Germline-derived CDR1 and CDR2 are SGHTA and FQGNSA. This CDR3 has 15 residues. V lost 5 bases and J 0 bases, leaving 12 bases between the germline ends. CDR3 DNA: TGTGCCAGCAGCCCCACGCCTACTAGCACAGATACGCAGTATTTT. This sequence encodes CASSPTPTSTDTQYF.

The chain employs TRBV7-9 and TRBJ1-3; 8 bases agree with TRBD1. J lost 1 base, V lost 5 bases, and 13 bases had no gene match. This CDR3 has 18 amino acids. The germline V gene has CDR1 SEHNR and CDR2 FQNEAQ (reference sequence). The CDR3 here is CASSPKTSDRGSGNTIYF. The CDR3 nucleotides read TGTGCCAGCAGCCCCAAAACTAGTGACAGGGGTTCTGGAAACACCATATATTTT. Based on the CDR3 plus reference TRBV7-9 and TRBJ1-3, the full variable domain is DTGVSQNPRHKITKRGQNVTFRCDPISEHNRLYWYRQTLGQGPEFLTYFQNEAQLEKSRLLSDRFSAERPKGSFSTLEIQRTEQGDSAMYLCASSPKTSDRGSGNTIYFGEGSWLTVV.

V and J are TRBV27 and TRBJ1-5; D remains unclear. Trimming cost V 2 bases and J 1 base, with 3 bases left between them. The germline CDR1 and CDR2 sequences are MNHEY and SMNVEV (reference sequence). The CDR3 is 13 residues long. CDR3 nucleotide sequence: TGTGCCAGCAGTTTAATAAGCAATCAGCCCCAGCATTTT. Protein sequence: CASSLISNQPQHF.

V gene TRBV21-1 combines with J gene TRBJ2-7; the table names TRBD1, a call not compared with the DNA. TRBV21-1 is described as a pseudogene. The CDR3 totals 14 residues. DNA of the CDR3: TGTGCCAGCAGCACTAACAGGGGATCCTACGAGCAGTACTTC. Protein: CASSTNRGSYEQYF.

The chain combines TRBV4-3 with TRBJ2-3, with a possible D match to TRBD1 (5 bases). Trimming removed 4 bases at V and 5 bases at J, with 16 bases between. This CDR3 spans 15 amino acids. The germline V gene encodes CDR1 LGHNA and CDR2 YSLEER. CDR3 nucleotides: TGCGCCAGCAGCCCATGGAAGACCAGGGAAGATACGCAGTATTTT. Encoded protein: CASSPWKTREDTQYF.

The J gene is TRBJ2-1, the V gene TRBV7-8, with a tentative D call TRBD2 (6 bases). With 7 bases removed from V and 5 bases from J, the gap between germline ends came to 12 bases. The CDR3 is 13 amino acids. From germline, CDR1 is SGHVS and CDR2 FQNEAQ. The DNA for the CDR3 is TGTGCCAGCAATGGCGGGACCGACAATGAGCAGTTCTTC. It is translated as CASNGGTDNEQFF.

The chain couples TRBV6-2 or TRBV6-3 to TRBJ2-1, with D possibly called TRBD1 or TRBD2 (5 bases each). The CDR3 has 16 residues. Looked up from germline, CDR1 is MNHEY and CDR2 is SVGEGT. V was clipped by 5 bases and J by 8 bases, with 22 bases between them. The DNA of the CDR3 is TGTGCCAGCAGTGACCCCGGGACGATTCATGGGGATGAGCAGTTCTTC. As protein: CASSDPGTIHGDEQFF.

This clone has just one count. The rearrangement joins TRBV6-1 to TRBJ2-3, with D uncertain. V gave up 6 bases and J gave up 0 bases, with 16 bases separating them. This CDR3 region has 16 residues. Germline lookup yields CDR1 MNHNS and CDR2 SASEGT. CDR3 bases: TGTGCCAGCAGAGAACACCTCGACCGAAGCACAGATACGCAGTATTTT. Its protein is CASREHLDRSTDTQYF.

V is TRBV7-2 and J is TRBJ1-4, with no clear D. This CDR3 has 14 residues. Germline V lookup: CDR1 SGHTA, CDR2 FQGNSA. V was pared by 1 base and J by 0 bases, with 3 bases between. Here the CDR3 DNA reads TGTGCCAGCAGCTTAGAACCAACTAATGAAAAACTGTTTTTT. This sequence encodes CASSLEPTNEKLFF.

This chain uses TRBV18 with TRBJ1-6; D is ambiguous. Germline V CDR1 and CDR2: KGHSH, LQKENI. Trimming left V 8 bases short and J 14 bases short, with 22 bases between. The CDR3 extends over 14 amino acids. This CDR3 is CASTAMQGPATLHF. The CDR3 bases are TGTGCCAGCACCGCAATGCAAGGACCGGCAACCCTCCACTTT.

This chain links TRBV6-6 with TRBJ1-5; D uncertain. The germline gives CDR1 MNHNY, CDR2 SVGAGI (reference sequence). The CDR3 runs to 16 residues. The V end was cut by 2 bases, the J end by 2 bases, with 13 bases between. CDR3 residues: CASSYRVGGRNQPQHF. CDR3 DNA: TGTGCCAGCAGTTACAGGGTAGGAGGACGCAATCAGCCCCAGCATTTT.

This chain connects TRBV6-5 to TRBJ2-1, with D possibly being TRBD1 or TRBD2 (6 bases each). The V gene's germline CDR1 is MNHEY and CDR2 SVGAGI. The CDR3 totals 15 residues. Trimming left V 6 bases short and J 4 bases short, with 16 bases between. CDR3: CASSPQGGGYNEQFF. CDR3 coding DNA: TGTGCCAGCAGCCCACAGGGAGGTGGGTACAATGAGCAGTTCTTC.

This clone was counted once. The CDR3 nucleotides read TGTGCCAGCAGCTTAATAGGGAACTATGGCTACACCTTC. Amino acid sequence: CASSLIGNYGYTF. V is TRBV7-9 and J is TRBJ1-2; D not resolved. CDR3 length: 13 residues. V was trimmed by 2 bases and J by 2 bases, leaving 6 bases between them. The germline gives CDR1 SEHNR, CDR2 FQNEAQ (reference sequence).

The J gene is TRBJ2-1, the V gene TRBV27, with TRBD1 matching over 11 bases. CDR1 is MNHEY, CDR2 SMNVEV, per germline (reference sequence). The junction had 10 bases not matched to a gene; V was cut back by 4 bases and J by 2 bases. This CDR3 has 18 residues. CDR3 amino acids: CASSSSNPGQGAYNEQFF. In DNA, the CDR3 is TGTGCCAGCAGTTCATCCAACCCGGGACAGGGGGCCTACAATGAGCAGTTCTTC.

The genes are TRBV29-1 and TRBJ2-5, with TRBD1 matching over 9 bases. Germline V gene data show CDR1 as SQVTM and CDR2 as ANQGSEA. The V segment lost 7 bases and the J segment 5 bases; nucleotides outside the gene matches: 11. The CDR3 runs to 14 residues. CDR3 bases: TGCAGCGCCCATAGGGGGACAGGGTCGGAGACCCAGTACTTC. Protein sequence: CSAHRGTGSETQYF.

The chain is built from TRBV6-6 and TRBJ1-5, with 10 bases identical to TRBD1. The V gene's germline CDR1 is MNHNY and CDR2 SVGAGI (reference sequence). V lost 5 bases and J lost 6; bases outside the gene matches: 22. The CDR3 has 20 residues. This CDR3 is CASSLWSRPRDRGDSQPQHF. CDR3 nucleotides: TGTGCCAGCAGTCTGTGGTCACGACCCCGGGACAGGGGAGATAGTCAGCCCCAGCATTTT.

V usage is TRBV6-2 or TRBV6-3 and J usage is TRBJ1-1, with D possibly being TRBD1 (5 bases). Trimming took off 5 bases at V and 3 bases at J, with 16 bases between the two ends. This CDR3 spans 15 amino acids. Germline CDR1 is MNHEY and CDR2 is SVGEGT. The CDR3 spells CASSLQRGRDTEAFF. CDR3 in DNA: TGTGCCAGCAGTCTCCAACGGGGACGGGACACTGAAGCTTTCTTT.

The chain carries TRBV27 and TRBJ1-5; TRBD1 is a possible D gene (5 bases). Trimming stripped 3 bases from V and 5 bases from J, with 11 bases between. This CDR3 is built from 14 residues. CDR1 is MNHEY and CDR2 is SMNVEV in the germline V gene (reference sequence). In nucleotides, the CDR3 is TGTGCCAGCAGTTTTTATGGGGGGGATCAGCCCCAGCATTTT. It specifies CASSFYGGDQPQHF.

CDR3 amino acids: CSVEDQQGAVYGYTF. The CDR3 DNA follows: TGCAGCGTTGAAGACCAACAGGGGGCAGTTTATGGCTACACCTTC. The chain carries TRBV29-1 and TRBJ1-2, with 9 nucleotides matching TRBD1. Germline CDR1 SQVTM, CDR2 ANQGSEA. This CDR3 is built from 15 residues. V lost 0 bases, J lost 5 bases, and 7 bases stayed unmatched.

This chain joins TRBV18 and TRBJ2-3, with D possibly TRBD2 on 7 matching bases. Germline loops: CDR1 KGHSH, CDR2 LQKENI. This CDR3 is built from 13 residues. V lost 6 bases and J lost 6, with 13 bases in between. CDR3 in DNA: TGTGCCAGCTCCGGGGCGGGGGCTGATACGCAGTATTTT. Its translation: CASSGAGADTQYF.

A remark on this clone: A read error may produce the germline difference seen at one junction end. The rearrangement links TRBV5-1 to TRBJ2-2; D is undetermined. The CDR3 length is 14 residues. Germline CDR1 and CDR2: SGHRS and YFSETQ. The CDR3 coding sequence is TGCGCCAACAGCTTGAGGTCCTACTCCGGGGAGCTGTTTTTT. Translated: CANSLRSYSGELFF.